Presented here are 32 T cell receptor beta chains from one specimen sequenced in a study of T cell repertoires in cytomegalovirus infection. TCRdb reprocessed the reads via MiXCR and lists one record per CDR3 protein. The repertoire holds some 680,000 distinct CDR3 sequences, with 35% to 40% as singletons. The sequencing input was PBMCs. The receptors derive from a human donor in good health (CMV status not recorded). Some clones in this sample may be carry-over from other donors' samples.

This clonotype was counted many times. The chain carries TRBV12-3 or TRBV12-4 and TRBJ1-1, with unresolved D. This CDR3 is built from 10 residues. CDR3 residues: CASGDTEAFF. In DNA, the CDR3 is TGTGCTAGTGGGGACACTGAAGCTTTCTTT.

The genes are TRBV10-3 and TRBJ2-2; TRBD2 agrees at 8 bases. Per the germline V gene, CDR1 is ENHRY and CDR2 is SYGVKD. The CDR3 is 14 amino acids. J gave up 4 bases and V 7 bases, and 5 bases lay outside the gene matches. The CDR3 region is CAINPGGGTGELFF. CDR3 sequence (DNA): TGTGCCATCAACCCGGGAGGGGGCACCGGGGAGCTGTTTTTT.

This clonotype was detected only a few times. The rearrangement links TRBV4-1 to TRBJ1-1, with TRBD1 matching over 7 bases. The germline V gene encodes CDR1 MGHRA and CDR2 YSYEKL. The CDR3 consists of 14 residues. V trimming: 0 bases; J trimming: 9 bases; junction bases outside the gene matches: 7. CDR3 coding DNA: TGCGCCAGCAGCCAAGAGGGCAGGGGGTTTCAAGCTTTCTTT. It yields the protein CASSQEGRGFQAFF.

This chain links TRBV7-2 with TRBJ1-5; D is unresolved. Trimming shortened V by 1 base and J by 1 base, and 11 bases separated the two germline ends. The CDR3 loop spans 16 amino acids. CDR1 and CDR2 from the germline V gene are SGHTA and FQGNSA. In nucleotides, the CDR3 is TGTGCCAGCAGCTTAGTTTTCGAGGGCAGCAATCAGCCCCAGCATTTT. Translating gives CASSLVFEGSNQPQHF.

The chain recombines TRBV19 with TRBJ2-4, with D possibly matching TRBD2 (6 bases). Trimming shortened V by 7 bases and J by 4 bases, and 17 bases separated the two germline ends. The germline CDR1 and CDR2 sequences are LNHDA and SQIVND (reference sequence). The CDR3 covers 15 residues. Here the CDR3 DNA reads TGTGCCAGTAACCCCCCGGGACTGTCAAAAAACATTCAGTACTTC. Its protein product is CASNPPGLSKNIQYF. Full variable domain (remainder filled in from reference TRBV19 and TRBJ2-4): DGGITQSPKYLFRKEGQNVTLSCEQNLNHDAMYWYRQDPGQGLRLIYYSQIVNDFQKGDIAEGYSVSREKKESFPLTVTSAQKNPTAFYLCASNPPGLSKNIQYFGAGTRLSVL.

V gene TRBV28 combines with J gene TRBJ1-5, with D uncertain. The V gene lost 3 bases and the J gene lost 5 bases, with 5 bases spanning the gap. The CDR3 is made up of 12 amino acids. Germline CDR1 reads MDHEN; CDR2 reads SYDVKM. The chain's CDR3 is CASSFTDQPQHF. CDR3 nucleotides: TGTGCCAGCAGTTTTACGGATCAGCCCCAGCATTTT. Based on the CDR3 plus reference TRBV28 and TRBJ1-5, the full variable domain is DVKVTQSSRYLVKRTGEKVFLECVQDMDHENMFWYRQDPGLGLRLIYFSYDVKMKEKGDIPEGYSVSREKKERFSLILESASTNQTSMYLCASSFTDQPQHFGDGTRLSIL.

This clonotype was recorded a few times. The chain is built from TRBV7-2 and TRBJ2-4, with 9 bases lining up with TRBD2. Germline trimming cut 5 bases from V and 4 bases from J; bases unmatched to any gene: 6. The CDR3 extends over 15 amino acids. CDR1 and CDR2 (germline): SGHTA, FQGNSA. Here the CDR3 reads CASSSAGGPKNIQYF. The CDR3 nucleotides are TGTGCCAGCAGCAGCGCGGGGGGGCCAAAAAACATTCAGTACTTC.

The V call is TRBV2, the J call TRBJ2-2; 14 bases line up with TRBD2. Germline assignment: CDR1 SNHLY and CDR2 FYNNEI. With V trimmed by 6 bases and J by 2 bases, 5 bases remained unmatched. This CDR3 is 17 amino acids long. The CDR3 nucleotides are TGTGCCAGCAGCCCGACTAGCGGGAGGGCCAACACCGGGGAGCTGTTTTTT. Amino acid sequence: CASSPTSGRANTGELFF.

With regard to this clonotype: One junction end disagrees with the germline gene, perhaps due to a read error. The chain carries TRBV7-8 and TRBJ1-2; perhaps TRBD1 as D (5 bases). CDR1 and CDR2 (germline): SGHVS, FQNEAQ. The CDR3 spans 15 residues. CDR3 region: CSSSLVDRANYGYTF. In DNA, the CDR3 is TGTTCCAGCAGCTTAGTCGACAGAGCTAACTATGGCTACACCTTC. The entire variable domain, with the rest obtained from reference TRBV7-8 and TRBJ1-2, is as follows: GAGVSQSPRYKVAKRGQDVALRCDPISGHVSLFWYQQALGQGPEFLTYFQNEAQLDKSGLPSDRFFAERPEGSVSTLKIQRTQQEDSAVYLCSSSLVDRANYGYTFGSGTRLTVV.

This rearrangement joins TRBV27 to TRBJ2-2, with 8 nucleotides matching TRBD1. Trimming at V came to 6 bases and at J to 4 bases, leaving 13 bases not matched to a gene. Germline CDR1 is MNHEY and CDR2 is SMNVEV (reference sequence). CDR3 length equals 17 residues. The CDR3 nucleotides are TGTGCCAGCAGGTTAACCCCGACAGGGGTTCGCACCGGGGAGCTGTTTTTT. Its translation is CASRLTPTGVRTGELFF.

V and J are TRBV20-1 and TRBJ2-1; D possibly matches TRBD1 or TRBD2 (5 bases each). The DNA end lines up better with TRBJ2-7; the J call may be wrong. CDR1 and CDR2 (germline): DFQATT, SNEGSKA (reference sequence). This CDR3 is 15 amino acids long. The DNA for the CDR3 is TGCAGTGCTCCTAGTGCAGGGACCGCCTACAATGAGCAGTACTTC. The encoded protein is CSAPSAGTAYNEQYF.

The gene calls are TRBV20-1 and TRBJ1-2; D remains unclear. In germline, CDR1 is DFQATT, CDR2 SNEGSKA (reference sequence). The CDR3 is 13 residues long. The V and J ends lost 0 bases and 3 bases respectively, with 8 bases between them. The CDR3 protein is CSARDWADYGYTF. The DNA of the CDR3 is TGCAGTGCTAGAGATTGGGCAGACTATGGCTACACCTTC.

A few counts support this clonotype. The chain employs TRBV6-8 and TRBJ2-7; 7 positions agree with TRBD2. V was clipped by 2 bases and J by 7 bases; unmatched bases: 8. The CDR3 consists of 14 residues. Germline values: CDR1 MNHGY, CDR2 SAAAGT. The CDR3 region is CASSYVWDSGEQYF. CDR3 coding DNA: TGTGCCAGCAGTTACGTATGGGATAGCGGGGAGCAGTACTTC.

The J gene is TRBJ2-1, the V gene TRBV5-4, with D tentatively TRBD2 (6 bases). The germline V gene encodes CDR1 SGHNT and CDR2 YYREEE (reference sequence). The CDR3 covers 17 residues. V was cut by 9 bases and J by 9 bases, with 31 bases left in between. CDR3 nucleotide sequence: TGTGCCACCCTCAGAAGCGGAGGGCCTATAAAAGCCAGTGAGCAGTTCTTC. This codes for CATLRSGGPIKASEQFF.

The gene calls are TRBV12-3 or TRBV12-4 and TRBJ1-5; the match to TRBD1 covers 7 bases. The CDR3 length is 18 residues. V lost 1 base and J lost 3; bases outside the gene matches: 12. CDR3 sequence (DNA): TGTGCCAGCAGTTTAGGCGTTGTTACCGGGACAGCCAATCAGCCCCAGCATTTT. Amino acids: CASSLGVVTGTANQPQHF.

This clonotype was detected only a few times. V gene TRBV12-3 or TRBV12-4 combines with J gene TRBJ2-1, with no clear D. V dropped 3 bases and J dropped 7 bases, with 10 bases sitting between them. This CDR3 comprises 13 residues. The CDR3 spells CASSFTPDNEQFF. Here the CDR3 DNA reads TGTGCCAGCAGTTTTACACCCGATAATGAGCAGTTCTTC.

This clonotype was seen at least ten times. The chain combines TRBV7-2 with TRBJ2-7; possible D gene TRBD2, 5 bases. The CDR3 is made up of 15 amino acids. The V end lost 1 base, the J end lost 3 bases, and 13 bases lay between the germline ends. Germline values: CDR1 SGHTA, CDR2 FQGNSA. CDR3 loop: CASSLGGGGDYEQYF. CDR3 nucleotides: TGTGCCAGCAGCTTAGGAGGAGGTGGAGACTACGAGCAGTACTTC.

CDR3 loop: CASSDAGGTYEQYF. CDR3 DNA: TGTGCCAGCAGTGACGCAGGGGGTACCTACGAGCAGTACTTC. The chain is built from TRBV2 and TRBJ2-7; 7 bases are shared with TRBD1. Germline CDR1 SNHLY, CDR2 FYNNEI. The junction had 4 bases not matched to a gene; V was cut back by 3 bases and J by 2 bases. CDR3 length: 14 residues.

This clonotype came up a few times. The CDR3, as DNA: TGTGCCAGCAGCCCACTTAATTGGGCAGGGTTCTATGGCTACACCTTC. This translates into CASSPLNWAGFYGYTF. The rearrangement uses TRBV7-2 and TRBJ1-2; TRBD1 might be the D (5 bases). Germline V gene lookup returns CDR1 SGHTA and CDR2 FQGNSA. V lost 5 bases to trimming and J lost 4 bases, with 20 bases between them. The length of the CDR3 is 16 residues.

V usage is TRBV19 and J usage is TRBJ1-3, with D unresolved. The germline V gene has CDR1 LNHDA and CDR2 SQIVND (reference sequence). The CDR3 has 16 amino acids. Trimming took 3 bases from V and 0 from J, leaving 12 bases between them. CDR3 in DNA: TGTGCCAGTAGTATTCGGGTGCAGAGCTCTGGAAACACCATATATTTT. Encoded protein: CASSIRVQSSGNTIYF.

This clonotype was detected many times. In nucleotides, the CDR3 is TGTGCCAGCATTCAGGGACAGGGGTACAATGAGCAGTTCTTC. Its protein is CASIQGQGYNEQFF. This chain uses TRBV7-2 with TRBJ2-1; 10 positions match TRBD1. The V segment lost 7 bases and the J segment 4 bases; nucleotides outside the gene matches: 4. The CDR3 extends over 14 amino acids. CDR1 is SGHTA and CDR2 is FQGNSA in the germline V gene.

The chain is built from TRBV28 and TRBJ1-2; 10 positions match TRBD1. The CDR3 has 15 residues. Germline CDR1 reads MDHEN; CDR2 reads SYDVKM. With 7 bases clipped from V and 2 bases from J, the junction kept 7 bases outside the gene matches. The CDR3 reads CASIGQGVSNYGYTF. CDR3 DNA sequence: TGTGCCAGCATAGGACAGGGGGTATCGAACTATGGCTACACCTTC.

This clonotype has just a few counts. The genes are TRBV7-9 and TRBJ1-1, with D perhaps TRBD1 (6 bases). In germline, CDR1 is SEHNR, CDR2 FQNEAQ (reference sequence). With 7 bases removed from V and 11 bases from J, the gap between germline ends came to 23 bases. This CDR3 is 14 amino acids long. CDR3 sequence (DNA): TGTGCCAGCATCCGGGTGAGGGGGATTGGAGAGGCTTTCTTT. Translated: CASIRVRGIGEAFF.

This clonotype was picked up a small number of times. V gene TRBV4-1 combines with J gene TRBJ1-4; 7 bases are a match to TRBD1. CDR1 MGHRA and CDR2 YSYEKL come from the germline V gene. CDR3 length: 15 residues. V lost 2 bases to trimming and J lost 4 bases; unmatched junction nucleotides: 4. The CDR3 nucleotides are TGCGCCAGCAGCCAACAAGGGACAGTTAATGAAAAACTGTTTTTT. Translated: CASSQQGTVNEKLFF.

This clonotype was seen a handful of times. This CDR3 reads CASSLDRGNNEQFF. In DNA, the CDR3 is TGTGCCAGCAGCTTGGACAGGGGCAACAATGAGCAGTTCTTC. The V call is TRBV7-2, the J call TRBJ2-1; 9 bases are a match to TRBD1. V shed 3 bases and J 5 bases; nucleotides not matched to a gene: 2. The germline CDR1 and CDR2 sequences are SGHTA and FQGNSA. This CDR3 has 14 amino acids.

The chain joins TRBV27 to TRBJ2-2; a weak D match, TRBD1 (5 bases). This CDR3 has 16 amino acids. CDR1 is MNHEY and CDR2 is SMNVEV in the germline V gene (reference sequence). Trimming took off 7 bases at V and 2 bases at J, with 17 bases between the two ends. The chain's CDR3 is CASTHHGAANTGELFF. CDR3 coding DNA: TGTGCCAGCACCCACCATGGGGCAGCAAACACCGGGGAGCTGTTTTTT.

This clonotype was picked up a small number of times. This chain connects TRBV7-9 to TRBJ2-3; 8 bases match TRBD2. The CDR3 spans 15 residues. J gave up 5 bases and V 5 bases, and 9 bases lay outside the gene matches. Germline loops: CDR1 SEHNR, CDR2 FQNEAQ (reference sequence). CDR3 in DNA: TGTGCCAGCAGCCGCATTAGCGGGATAGTAGATACGCAGTATTTT. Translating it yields CASSRISGIVDTQYF. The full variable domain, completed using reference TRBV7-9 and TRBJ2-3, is DTGVSQNPRHKITKRGQNVTFRCDPISEHNRLYWYRQTLGQGPEFLTYFQNEAQLEKSRLLSDRFSAERPKGSFSTLEIQRTEQGDSAMYLCASSRISGIVDTQYFGPGTRLTVL.

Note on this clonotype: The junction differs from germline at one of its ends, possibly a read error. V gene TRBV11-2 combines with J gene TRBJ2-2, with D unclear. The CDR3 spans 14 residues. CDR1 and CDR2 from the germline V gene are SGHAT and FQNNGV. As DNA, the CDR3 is TGTGCCAGCAGCGTAGAGCTCAACACCGGGGAGCTGTTTTTT. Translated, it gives CASSVELNTGELFF.

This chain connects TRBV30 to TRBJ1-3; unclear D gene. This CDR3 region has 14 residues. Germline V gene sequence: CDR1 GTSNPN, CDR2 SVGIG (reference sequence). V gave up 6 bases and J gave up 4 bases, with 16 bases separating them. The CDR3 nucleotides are TGTGCCTGTTCGGCCGGGGTAGGAGGAAACACCATATATTTT. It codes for CACSAGVGGNTIYF.

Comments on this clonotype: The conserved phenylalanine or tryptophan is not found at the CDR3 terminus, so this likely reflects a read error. CDR3 bases: TGTGCCAGCAGTTACTCGACAGGGGTATTGGGCTACACCTTA. Translation: CASSYSTGVLGYTL. The rearrangement uses TRBV6-8 and TRBJ1-2; TRBD1 matches at 8 bases. V shed 0 bases and J 8 bases; nucleotides not matched to a gene: 5. This CDR3 contains 14 residues. Per the germline V gene, CDR1 is MNHGY and CDR2 is SAAAGT.

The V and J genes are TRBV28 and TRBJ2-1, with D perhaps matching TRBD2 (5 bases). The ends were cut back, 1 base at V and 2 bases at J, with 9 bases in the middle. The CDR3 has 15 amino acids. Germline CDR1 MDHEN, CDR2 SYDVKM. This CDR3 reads CASSLSLDPYNEQFF. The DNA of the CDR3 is TGTGCCAGCAGTTTATCACTAGATCCCTACAATGAGCAGTTCTTC.

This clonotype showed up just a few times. The CDR3 DNA follows: TGTGCCAGCTCGCCCCTAGCTGGTAGCGCGCAAGATACGCAGTATTTT. It codes for CASSPLAGSAQDTQYF. This sequence joins TRBV18 and TRBJ2-3; possibly TRBD2 for D (5 bases). V was pared by 6 bases and J by 5 bases, with 21 bases between. The CDR3 contains 16 residues. Germline CDR1 is KGHSH and CDR2 is LQKENI.